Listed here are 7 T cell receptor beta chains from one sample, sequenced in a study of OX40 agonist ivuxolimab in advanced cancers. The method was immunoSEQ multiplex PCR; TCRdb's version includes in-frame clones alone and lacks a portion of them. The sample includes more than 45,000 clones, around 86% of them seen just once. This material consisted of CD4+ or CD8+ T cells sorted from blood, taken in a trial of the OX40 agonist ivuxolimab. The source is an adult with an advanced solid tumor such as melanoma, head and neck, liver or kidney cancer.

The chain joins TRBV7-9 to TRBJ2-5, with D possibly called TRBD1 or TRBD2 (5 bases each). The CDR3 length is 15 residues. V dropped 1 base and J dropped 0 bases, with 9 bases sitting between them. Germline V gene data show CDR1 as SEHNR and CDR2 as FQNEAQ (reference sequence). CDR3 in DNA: TGTGCCAGCAGCTTAGAGCTGGGACACCAAGAGACCCAGTACTTC. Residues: CASSLELGHQETQYF.

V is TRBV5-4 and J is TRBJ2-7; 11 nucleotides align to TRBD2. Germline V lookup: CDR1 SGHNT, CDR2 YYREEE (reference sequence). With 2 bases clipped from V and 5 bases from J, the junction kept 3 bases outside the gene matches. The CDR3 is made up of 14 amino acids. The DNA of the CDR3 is TGTGCCAGCAGCTTTAGCGGGGGGGCTAACGAGCAGTACTTC. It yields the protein CASSFSGGANEQYF.

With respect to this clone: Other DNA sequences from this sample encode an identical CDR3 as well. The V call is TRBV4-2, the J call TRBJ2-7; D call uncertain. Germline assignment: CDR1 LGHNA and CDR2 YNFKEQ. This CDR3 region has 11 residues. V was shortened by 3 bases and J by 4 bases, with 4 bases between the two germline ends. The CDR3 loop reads CASSQEYEQYF. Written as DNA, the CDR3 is TGTGCCAGCAGCCAGGAATACGAGCAGTACTTC.

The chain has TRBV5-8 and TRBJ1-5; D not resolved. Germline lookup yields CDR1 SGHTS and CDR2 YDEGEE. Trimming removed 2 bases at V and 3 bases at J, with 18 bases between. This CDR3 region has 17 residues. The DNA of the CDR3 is TGTGCCAGCAGCTTTATCCCTAACCTGAGGGACAATCAGCCCCAGCATTTT. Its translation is CASSFIPNLRDNQPQHF.

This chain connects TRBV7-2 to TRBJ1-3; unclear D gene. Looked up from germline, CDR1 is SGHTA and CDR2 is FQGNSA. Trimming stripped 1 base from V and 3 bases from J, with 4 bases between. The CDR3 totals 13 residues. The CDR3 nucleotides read TGTGCCAGCAGCTTAGTTGGTGGAAACACCATATATTTT. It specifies CASSLVGGNTIYF.

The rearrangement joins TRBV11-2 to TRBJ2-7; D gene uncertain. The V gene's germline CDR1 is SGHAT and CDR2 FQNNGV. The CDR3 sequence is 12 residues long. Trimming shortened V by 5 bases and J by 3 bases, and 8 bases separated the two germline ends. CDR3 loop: CASSTTSYEQYF. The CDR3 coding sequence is TGTGCCAGCAGCACGACAAGCTACGAGCAGTACTTC.

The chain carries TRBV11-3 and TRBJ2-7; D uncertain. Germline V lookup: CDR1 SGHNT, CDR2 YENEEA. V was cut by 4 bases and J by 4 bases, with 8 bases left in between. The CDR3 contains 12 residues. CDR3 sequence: CASSSGPYEQYF. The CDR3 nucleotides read TGTGCCAGCAGCTCCGGGCCTTACGAGCAGTACTTC.